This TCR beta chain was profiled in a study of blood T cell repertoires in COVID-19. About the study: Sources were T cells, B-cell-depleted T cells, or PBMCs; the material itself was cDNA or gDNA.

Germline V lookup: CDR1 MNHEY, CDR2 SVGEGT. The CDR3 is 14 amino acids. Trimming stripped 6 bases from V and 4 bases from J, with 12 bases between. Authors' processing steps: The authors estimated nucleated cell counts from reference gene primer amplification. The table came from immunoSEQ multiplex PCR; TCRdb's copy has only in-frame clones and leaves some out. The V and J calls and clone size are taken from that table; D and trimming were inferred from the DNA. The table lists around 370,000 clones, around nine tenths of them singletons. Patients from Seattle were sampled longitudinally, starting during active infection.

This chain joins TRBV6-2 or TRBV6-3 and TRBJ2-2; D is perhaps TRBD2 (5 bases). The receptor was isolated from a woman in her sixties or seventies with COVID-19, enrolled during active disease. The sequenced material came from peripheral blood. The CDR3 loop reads CASSPTRTTGELFF. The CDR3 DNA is TGTGCCAGCAGCCCAACTAGAACCACCGGGGAGCTGTTTTTT.